This T cell receptor beta chain comes out of a study of T cell responses to AZD1222 COVID-19 vaccine. Notes on the study in general: Within unmutated variant regions lay the reported targets of nearly half of spike-specific TCRs. Baseline seropositivity occurred in only a handful of AZD1222 recipients. Females made up more of the donors, who were largely white British, and clonal diversity may have come out too low.

The CDR3 extends over 13 amino acids. Germline V gives CDR1 MNHEY, CDR2 SVGAGI. Trimming removed 6 bases from V and 4 bases from J, with 12 bases in between. As to this clone: Its target is not known.

Generated by immunoSEQ multiplex PCR, the TCRdb table keeps only in-frame clones and is missing some. The table records 75,000 to 100,000 clones, roughly 87% of them present only once. The starting material was peripheral blood, obtained on day 0 of AZD1222 vaccination. This TCR was sampled from an adult in good health. The chain employs TRBV6-5 and TRBJ1-1; possible D gene TRBD1, 5 bases. CDR3 residues: CASRDGGGTEAFF. The DNA of the CDR3 is TGTGCCAGCAGGGACGGTGGGGGCACTGAAGCTTTCTTT.